What follows are 3 T cell receptor beta chains derived from one specimen sequenced in a study of PD-L1 blockade in urothelial cancer. Measured with immunoSEQ multiplex PCR; TCRdb has only the in-frame clones, and not every one. The data contain roughly 44,000 clones, roughly 86% of them seen just once; the ten biggest clones take up approximately 3%. This material consisted of PBMCs, taken around atezolizumab (anti-PD-L1) treatment. The source is a man aged 70-80 years with urothelial cancer.

The chain is built from TRBV6-1 and TRBJ2-1; 8 nucleotides line up with TRBD1. V shed 10 bases and J 2 bases; nucleotides not matched to a gene: 10. This CDR3 contains 15 residues. Germline assignment: CDR1 MNHNS and CDR2 SASEGT. This CDR3 is CATQGAEKAYNEQFF. The CDR3 nucleotides are TGTGCCACCCAGGGGGCGGAGAAAGCCTACAATGAGCAGTTCTTC.

The chain recombines TRBV7-8 with TRBJ1-4; 8 bases map to TRBD1. The germline V gene has CDR1 SGHVS and CDR2 FQNEAQ. J was trimmed by 10 bases and V by 5 bases; bases with no gene match: 12. The CDR3 is 15 amino acids. CDR3 in DNA: TGTGCCAGCAGCCCGCTCTCGGGACAGGTGGCAAAACTGTTTTTT. This translates into CASSPLSGQVAKLFF.

The chain uses TRBV2 and TRBJ2-7; 11 nucleotides line up with TRBD1. CDR3 size: 12 residues. The V segment lost 10 bases and the J segment 7 bases; nucleotides outside the gene matches: 6. Germline V CDR1 and CDR2: SNHLY, FYNNEI. The CDR3 bases are TGTGCCACCGGACAGGGGGCAGGGGAGCAGTACTTC. Protein product: CATGQGAGEQYF.